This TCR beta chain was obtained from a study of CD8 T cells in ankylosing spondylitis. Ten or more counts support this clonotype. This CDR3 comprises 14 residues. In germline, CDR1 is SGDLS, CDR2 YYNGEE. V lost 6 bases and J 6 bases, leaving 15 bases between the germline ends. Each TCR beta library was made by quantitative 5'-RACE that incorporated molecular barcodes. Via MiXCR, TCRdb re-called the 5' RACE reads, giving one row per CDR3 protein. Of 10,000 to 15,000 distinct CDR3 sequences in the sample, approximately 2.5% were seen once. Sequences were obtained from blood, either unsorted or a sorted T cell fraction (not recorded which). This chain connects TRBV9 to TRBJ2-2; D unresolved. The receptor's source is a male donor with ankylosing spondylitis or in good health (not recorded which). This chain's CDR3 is CASTLDPKPGELFF. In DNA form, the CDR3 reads TGTGCCAGCACCCTAGACCCCAAGCCCGGGGAGCTGTTTTTT.